What follows describes a single TCR beta chain. Its antigen is still unknown. Germline is not matched at one junction end, which may reflect a read error. The collection from each donor was one heparinised blood draw averaging about 116 mL. This sample stems from a study of beta chain features in type 1 diabetes. Study findings and constraints: TCRB repertoires of naive, central memory and Treg cells appeared more similar among patients than among healthy donors. TCRB CDR3 length was moderately but significantly reduced in all four CD4+ subsets of Type 1 diabetes patients. A pattern of fewer insertions and more deletions at VDJ junctions was seen in type 1 diabetes patients.

Expressed TCRB transcripts got sequenced, as all isolated RNA was reverse transcribed. Some clones are missing from TCRdb's copy, which holds only in-frame ones; the method was immunoSEQ multiplex PCR. The table includes some 370,000 clones, around 10% detected once. CDR3 length equals 15 residues. Germline V gene data show CDR1 as SQVTM and CDR2 as ANQGSEA. The sequence came from a man aged 25-45 years with type 1 diabetes. Sequenced input: central memory CD4+ T cells from blood. The chain employs TRBV29-1 and TRBJ2-7, with TRBD1 matching 11 bases. CDR3 residues: CNVVSGTGGAYEQYF. The CDR3 region has the DNA TGCAACGTTGTTTCCGGGACAGGGGGGGCGTACGAGCAGTACTTC.